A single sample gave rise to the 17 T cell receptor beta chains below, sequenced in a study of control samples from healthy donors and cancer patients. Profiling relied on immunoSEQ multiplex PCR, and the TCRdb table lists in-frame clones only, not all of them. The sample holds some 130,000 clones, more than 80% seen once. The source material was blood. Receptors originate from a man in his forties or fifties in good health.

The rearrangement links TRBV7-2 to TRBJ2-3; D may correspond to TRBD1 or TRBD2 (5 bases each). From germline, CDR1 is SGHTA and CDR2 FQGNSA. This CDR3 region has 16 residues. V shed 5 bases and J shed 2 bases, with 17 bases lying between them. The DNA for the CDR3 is TGTGCCAGCAGCCAGGGACCCCTCCTGACCACAGATACGCAGTATTTT. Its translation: CASSQGPLLTTDTQYF.

CDR3 in DNA: TGTGCCAGCAGTGAAGGCTCGTCCTATGGCTACACCTTC. Protein sequence: CASSEGSSYGYTF. V usage is TRBV2 and J usage is TRBJ1-2, with D unclear. The CDR3 has 13 residues. CDR1 SNHLY and CDR2 FYNNEI come from the germline V gene. The V gene lost 1 base and the J gene lost 4 bases, with 7 bases spanning the gap.

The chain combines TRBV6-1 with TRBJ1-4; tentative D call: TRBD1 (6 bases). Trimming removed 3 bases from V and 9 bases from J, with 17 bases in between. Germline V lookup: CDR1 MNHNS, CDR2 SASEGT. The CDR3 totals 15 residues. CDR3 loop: CASSDTGRSVKKLFF. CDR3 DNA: TGTGCCAGCAGTGATACAGGGCGGTCGGTTAAAAAACTGTTTTTT.

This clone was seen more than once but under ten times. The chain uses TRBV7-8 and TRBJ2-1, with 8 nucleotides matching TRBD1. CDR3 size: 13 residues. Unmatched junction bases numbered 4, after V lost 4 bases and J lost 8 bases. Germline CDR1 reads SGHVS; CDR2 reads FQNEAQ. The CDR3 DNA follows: TGTGCCAGCAGCTCCTACAGGGGGGATGAGCAGTTCTTC. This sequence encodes CASSSYRGDEQFF. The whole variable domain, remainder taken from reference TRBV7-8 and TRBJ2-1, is GAGVSQSPRYKVAKRGQDVALRCDPISGHVSLFWYQQALGQGPEFLTYFQNEAQLDKSGLPSDRFFAERPEGSVSTLKIQRTQQEDSAVYLCASSSYRGDEQFFGPGTRLTVL.

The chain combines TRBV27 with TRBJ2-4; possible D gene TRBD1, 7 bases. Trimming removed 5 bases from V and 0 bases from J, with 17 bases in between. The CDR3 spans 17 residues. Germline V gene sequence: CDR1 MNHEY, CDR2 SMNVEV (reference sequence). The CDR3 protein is CASSRGTDVLAKNIQYF. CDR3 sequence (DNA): TGTGCCAGCAGTCGCGGGACAGACGTACTAGCCAAAAACATTCAGTACTTC.

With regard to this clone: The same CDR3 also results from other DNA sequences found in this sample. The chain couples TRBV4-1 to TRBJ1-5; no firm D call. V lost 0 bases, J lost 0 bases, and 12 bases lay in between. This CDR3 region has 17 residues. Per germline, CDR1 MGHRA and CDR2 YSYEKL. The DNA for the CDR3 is TGCGCCAGCAGCCAAGACCCCGGGCTAATTAGCAATCAGCCCCAGCATTTT. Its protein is CASSQDPGLISNQPQHF.

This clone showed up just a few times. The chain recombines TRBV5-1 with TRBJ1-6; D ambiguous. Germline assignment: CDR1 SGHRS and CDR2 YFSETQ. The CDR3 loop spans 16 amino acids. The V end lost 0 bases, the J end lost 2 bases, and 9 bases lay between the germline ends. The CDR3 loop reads CASSLGGNTYNSPLHF. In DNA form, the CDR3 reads TGCGCCAGCAGCTTGGGGGGAAATACCTATAATTCACCCCTCCACTTT.

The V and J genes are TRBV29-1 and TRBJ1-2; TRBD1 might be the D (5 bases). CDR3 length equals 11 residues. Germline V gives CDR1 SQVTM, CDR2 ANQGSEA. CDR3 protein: CSWGTGYGYTF. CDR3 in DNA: TGCAGTTGGGGCACGGGGTATGGCTACACCTTC.

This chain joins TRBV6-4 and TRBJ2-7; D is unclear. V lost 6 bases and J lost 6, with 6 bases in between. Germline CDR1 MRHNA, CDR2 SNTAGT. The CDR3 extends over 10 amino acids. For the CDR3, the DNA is TGTGCCAGCAGCGACGGCGAGCAGTACTTC. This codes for CASSDGEQYF.

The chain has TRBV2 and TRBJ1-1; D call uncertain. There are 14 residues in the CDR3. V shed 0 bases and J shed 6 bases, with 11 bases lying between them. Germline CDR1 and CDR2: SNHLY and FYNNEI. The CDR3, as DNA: TGTGCCAGCAGTGAAGCGAGATGGGGTGCTGAAGCTTTCTTT. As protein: CASSEARWGAEAFF.

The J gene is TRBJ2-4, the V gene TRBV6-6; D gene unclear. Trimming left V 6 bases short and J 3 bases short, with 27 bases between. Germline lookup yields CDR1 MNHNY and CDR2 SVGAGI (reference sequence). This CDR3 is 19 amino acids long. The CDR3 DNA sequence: TGTGCCAGCAGCCGAGGCCAACGGACCCCCGAAGATGACAAAAACATTCAGTACTTC. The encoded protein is CASSRGQRTPEDDKNIQYF.

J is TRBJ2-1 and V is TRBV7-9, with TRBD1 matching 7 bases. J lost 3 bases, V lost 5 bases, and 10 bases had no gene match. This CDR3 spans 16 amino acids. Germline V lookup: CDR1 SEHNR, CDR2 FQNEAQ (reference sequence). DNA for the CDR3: TGTGCCAGCAGCCGATTTCCCGGGACAGACTACAATGAGCAGTTCTTC. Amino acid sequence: CASSRFPGTDYNEQFF.

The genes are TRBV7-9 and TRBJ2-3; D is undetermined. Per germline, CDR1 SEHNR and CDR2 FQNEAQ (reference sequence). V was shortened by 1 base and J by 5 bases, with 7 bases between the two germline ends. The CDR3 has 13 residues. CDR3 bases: TGTGCCAGCAGCTTAGGGGGTAGAGATACGCAGTATTTT. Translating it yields CASSLGGRDTQYF.

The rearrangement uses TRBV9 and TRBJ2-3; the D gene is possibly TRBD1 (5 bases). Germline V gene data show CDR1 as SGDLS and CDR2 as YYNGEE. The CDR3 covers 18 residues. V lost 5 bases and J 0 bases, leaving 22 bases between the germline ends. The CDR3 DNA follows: TGTGCCAGCAGTTTTCAGAGCCCCCAGGGAATCAGCACAGATACGCAGTATTTT. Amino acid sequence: CASSFQSPQGISTDTQYF.

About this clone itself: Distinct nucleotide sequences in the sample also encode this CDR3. In nucleotides, the CDR3 is TGTGCCAGCTCACCACTTAACACCGGGGAGCTGTTTTTT. It codes for CASSPLNTGELFF. V and J are TRBV18 and TRBJ2-2; D not certain. Trimming removed 1 base from V and 2 bases from J, with 2 bases in between. CDR1 and CDR2 from the germline V gene are KGHSH and LQKENI. The CDR3 totals 13 residues.

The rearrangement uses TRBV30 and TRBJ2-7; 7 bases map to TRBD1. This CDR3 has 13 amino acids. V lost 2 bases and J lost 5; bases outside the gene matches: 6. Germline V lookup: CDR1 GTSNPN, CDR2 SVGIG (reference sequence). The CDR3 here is CAWSTRQGDEQYF. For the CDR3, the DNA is TGTGCCTGGAGTACCAGACAGGGAGACGAGCAGTACTTC.

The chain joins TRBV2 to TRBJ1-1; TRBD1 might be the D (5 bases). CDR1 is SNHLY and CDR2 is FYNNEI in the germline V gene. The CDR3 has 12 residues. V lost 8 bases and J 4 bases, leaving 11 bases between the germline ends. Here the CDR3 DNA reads TGTGCCAGCTCCAGGGAGGCCACTGAAGCTTTCTTT. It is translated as CASSREATEAFF. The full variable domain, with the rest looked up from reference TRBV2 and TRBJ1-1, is EPEVTQTPSHQVTQMGQEVILRCVPISNHLYFYWYRQILGQKVEFLVSFYNNEISEKSEIFDDQFSVERPDGSNFTLKIRSTKLEDSAMYFCASSREATEAFFGQGTRLTVV.